The rows below give T cell receptor beta chains drawn from one sample of a study of chemoradiotherapy in HPV16-positive cancers. Sequencing used immunoSEQ multiplex PCR; TCRdb keeps in-frame clones, though not all of them. The sample holds tens of thousands of clones, roughly 86% seen once. The sample was blood, taken from a patient who underwent chemoradiotherapy. The source of these receptors is a human donor with HPV-associated anogenital cancer. CDR3s include the opening cysteine and the closing phenylalanine or tryptophan. D genes are given only for firm matches. Only some rows state a clone size, as once, few, many or a class for expanded clones.

V	J	size	D	CDR3	DNA
TRBV5-5	TRBJ2-1	few	TRBD1	CASSLVFGVQGNEQFF	TGTGCCAGCAGCTTGGTGTTTGGTGTACAGGGGAATGAGCAGTTCTTC
TRBV7-2	TRBJ2-5	-	-	CASSFGELGETQYF	TGTGCCAGCAGCTTCGGGGAGCTGGGGGAGACCCAGTACTTC
TRBV28	TRBJ1-5	-	TRBD1	CASSLGTGSNQPQHF	TGTGCCAGCAGTTTAGGGACAGGTAGCAATCAGCCCCAGCATTTT
TRBV30	TRBJ2-3	-	-	CAWSVGDPVRYF	TGTGCCTGGAGTGTGGGGGACCCAGTGAGGTATTTT
TRBV18	TRBJ1-3	once	-	CASSPGSRAPIGGNTIYF	TGTGCCAGCTCGCCCGGATCGCGGGCGCCGATCGGGGGAAACACCATATATTTT
TRBV27	TRBJ1-1	-	-	CASATLFRNTEAFF	TGTGCCAGCGCAACCCTATTCCGGAACACTGAAGCTTTCTTT
TRBV9	TRBJ1-2	-	TRBD1	CASSAGTGALYGYTF	TGTGCCAGCAGCGCCGGGACAGGGGCCCTTTATGGCTACACCTTC
TRBV7-6	TRBJ1-3	-	TRBD1	CASSASGQGANSGNTIYF	TGTGCCAGCAGCGCGTCGGGACAGGGGGCTAACTCTGGAAACACCATATATTTT
TRBV5-4	TRBJ2-7	-	TRBD1	CASSRQGLAYEQYF	TGTGCCAGCAGCCGACAGGGGCTAGCCTACGAGCAGTACTTC
TRBV27	TRBJ2-1	-	TRBD2	CASSFPGLAGSEQFF	TGTGCCAGCAGCTTCCCGGGACTAGCTGGTTCTGAGCAGTTCTTC
TRBV5-1	TRBJ1-3	-	-	CASSLTGSGNTIYF	TGCGCCAGCAGCTTGACGGGTTCTGGAAACACCATATATTTT
TRBV5-1	TRBJ1-3	-	-	CASSGLRGNTIYF	TGCGCCAGCTCAGGGTTACGAGGAAACACCATATATTTT
TRBV10-3	TRBJ2-3	few	-	CAISEGGQGSSTDTQYF	TGTGCCATCAGTGAGGGGGGGCAGGGATCCAGTACAGATACGCAGTATTTT
TRBV27	TRBJ2-3	-	-	CASSFDKGADTQYF	TGTGCCAGCAGTTTCGACAAGGGGGCAGATACGCAGTATTTT
TRBV28	TRBJ2-7	-	TRBD1	CASSLFVGTGGEQYF	TGTGCCAGCAGTTTGTTCGTCGGGACAGGGGGCGAGCAGTACTTC
TRBV28	TRBJ1-1	-	-	CASSWDLNTEAFF	TGTGCCAGCAGCTGGGACTTGAACACTGAAGCTTTCTTT
TRBV6-4	TRBJ2-7	-	TRBD2	CASSARWVKVQRGNYEQYF	TGTGCCAGCAGCGCCCGGTGGGTTAAGGTCCAGCGGGGAAACTACGAGCAGTACTTC
TRBV28	TRBJ2-7	-	TRBD2	CASSLGLAGGKTYEQYF	TGTGCCAGCAGTCTGGGGCTAGCGGGAGGCAAAACCTACGAGCAGTACTTC
TRBV19	TRBJ2-7	-	TRBD1	CASRDGQGAMYEQYF	TGTGCCAGTAGAGACGGACAGGGGGCTATGTACGAGCAGTACTTC
TRBV9	TRBJ2-2	-	-	CASSERKNTGELFF	TGTGCCAGCAGCGAACGGAAAAACACCGGGGAGCTGTTTTTT
TRBV7-9	TRBJ2-1	-	TRBD2	CASSSPRLAGTYNEQFF	TGTGCCAGCAGCTCCCCGCGACTAGCGGGTACCTACAATGAGCAGTTCTTC
TRBV5-4	TRBJ2-5	-	-	CASRMIGTQYF	TGTGCCAGCAGGATGATAGGGACCCAGTACTTC
TRBV6-4	TRBJ2-7	-	-	CASSASQGTPYEQYF	TGTGCCAGCAGTGCATCCCAGGGGACCCCCTACGAGCAGTACTTC
TRBV6-1	TRBJ1-1	-	-	CASSEYGGAYTEAFF	TGTGCCAGCAGTGAATATGGGGGGGCCTACACTGAAGCTTTCTTT
TRBV30	TRBJ1-6	-	TRBD1	CASFTGTGYSPLHF	TGTGCCTCGTTTACCGGGACAGGGTATTCACCCCTCCACTTT
TRBV5-1	TRBJ2-3	-	-	CASSQSGSTDTQYF	TGCGCCAGCAGCCAAAGCGGGAGCACAGATACGCAGTATTTT
TRBV28	TRBJ1-4	-	-	CASSVRTATNEKLFF	TGTGCCAGCAGCGTTAGGACGGCAACTAATGAAAAACTGTTTTTT
TRBV5-1	TRBJ2-7	-	-	CASSIGSSYEQYF	TGCGCCAGCAGCATTGGTTCCTCCTACGAGCAGTACTTC
TRBV6-1	TRBJ2-3	-	TRBD2	CASRSAGKVEDTQYF	TGTGCCAGCAGGTCAGCGGGAAAAGTAGAAGATACGCAGTATTTT
TRBV25-1	TRBJ1-1	-	-	CASLTGTLKAFF	TGTGCCAGCCTCACAGGGACACTGAAAGCTTTCTTT
TRBV28	TRBJ1-2	-	TRBD1	CASSVSGGWYGYTF	TGTGCCAGCAGCGTTTCAGGGGGGTGGTATGGCTACACCTTC
TRBV28	TRBJ1-2	-	-	CASSNIWGEQEGTNYGYTF	TGTGCCAGCAGCAACATTTGGGGGGAACAGGAGGGGACTAACTATGGCTACACCTTC
TRBV12-5	TRBJ2-1	-	-	CASGLAGNNEQFF	TGTGCTAGTGGTTTGGCCGGAAACAATGAGCAGTTCTTC